One sample yielded the 7 T cell receptor beta chains listed below, sequenced in a study of cytomegalovirus exposure and HLA in healthy donors. Amplification used 60 Vbeta primers and 13 Jbeta primers. Assay: immunoSEQ multiplex PCR; the TCRdb copy retains only in-frame clones and omits some. The sample records 100,000 or so clones, under 85% being singletons. The specimen was PBMCs. These TCRs come from a man in his forties or fifties in good health and CMV-seronegative.

This clone occurred once. This chain links TRBV9 with TRBJ1-1; possibly TRBD1 for D (5 bases). The CDR3 spans 13 residues. V lost 4 bases and J lost 4, with 11 bases in between. Germline lookup yields CDR1 SGDLS and CDR2 YYNGEE. The CDR3 DNA follows: TGTGCCAGCAGCTCAGACAGTGGCACTGAAGCTTTCTTT. The encoded protein is CASSSDSGTEAFF.

The chain links TRBV27 to TRBJ2-7; 7 bases are shared with TRBD1. V shed 5 bases, J shed 3 bases, and the junction held 7 bases outside the gene matches. The CDR3 has 14 amino acids. Germline assignment: CDR1 MNHEY and CDR2 SMNVEV (reference sequence). The CDR3 DNA follows: TGTGCCAGCAGTCTACCGGGACAGAACTACGAGCAGTACTTC. Its protein is CASSLPGQNYEQYF.

The V call is TRBV4-2, the J call TRBJ1-2, with D unclear. Germline CDR1 and CDR2: LGHNA and YNFKEQ. Trimming cost V 5 bases and J 4 bases, with 8 bases left between them. The CDR3 is 12 amino acids. CDR3 DNA sequence: TGTGCCAGCAGCGGCCCACGCTATGGCTACACCTTC. It yields the protein CASSGPRYGYTF.

The chain uses TRBV11-2 and TRBJ1-1, with D possibly being TRBD1 (5 bases). Germline-derived CDR1 and CDR2 are SGHAT and FQNNGV. Trimming cost V 6 bases and J 0 bases, with 8 bases left between them. The CDR3 is made up of 13 amino acids. CDR3 nucleotide sequence: TGTGCCAGCAGGGGACTTTTGAACACTGAAGCTTTCTTT. This codes for CASRGLLNTEAFF.

The chain is built from TRBV5-1 and TRBJ1-6, with D tentatively TRBD1 (5 bases). Deletions cut 0 bases from V and 9 bases from J, with 13 bases between. CDR1 and CDR2 (germline): SGHRS, YFSETQ. The CDR3 spans 15 residues. The CDR3 DNA reads TGCGCCAGCAGCTTGGGTGCGGCCGGGGGTTCACCCCTCCACTTT. Translation gives CASSLGAAGGSPLHF.

This clone occurred once. The chain carries TRBV9 and TRBJ2-1; 11 nucleotides line up with TRBD2. From germline, CDR1 is SGDLS and CDR2 YYNGEE. After removal of 0 bases from V and 4 bases from J, the junction contained 9 bases not matched to a gene. The CDR3 loop spans 18 amino acids. The CDR3 DNA follows: TGTGCCAGCAGCGTAGGCCCACTTCCTAGCGGGGGGTACAATGAGCAGTTCTTC. Amino acids: CASSVGPLPSGGYNEQFF.

With regard to this clone: This sample includes further DNA sequences coding for the same CDR3. This chain uses TRBV4-3 with TRBJ1-2; D is uncertain. The V gene lost 0 bases and the J gene lost 1 base, with 15 bases spanning the gap. Germline values: CDR1 LGHNA, CDR2 YSLEER. This CDR3 contains 17 residues. The CDR3 DNA follows: TGCGCCAGCAGCCAAGATAGGCCGGGTGCCGGTAACTATGGCTACACCTTC. Protein product: CASSQDRPGAGNYGYTF.